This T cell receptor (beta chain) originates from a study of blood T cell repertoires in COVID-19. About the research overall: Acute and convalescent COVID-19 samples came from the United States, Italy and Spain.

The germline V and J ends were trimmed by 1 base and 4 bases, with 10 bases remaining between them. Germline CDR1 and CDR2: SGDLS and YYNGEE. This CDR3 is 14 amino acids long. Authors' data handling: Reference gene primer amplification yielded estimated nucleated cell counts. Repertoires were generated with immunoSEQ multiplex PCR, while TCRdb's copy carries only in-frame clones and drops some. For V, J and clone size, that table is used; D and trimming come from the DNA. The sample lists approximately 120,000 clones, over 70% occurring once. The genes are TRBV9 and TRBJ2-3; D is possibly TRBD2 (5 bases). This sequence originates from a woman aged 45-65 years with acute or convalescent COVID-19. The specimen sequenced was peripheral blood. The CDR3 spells CASSVLGSSDTQYF. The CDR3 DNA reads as TGTGCCAGCAGCGTACTGGGGAGCTCAGATACGCAGTATTTT.